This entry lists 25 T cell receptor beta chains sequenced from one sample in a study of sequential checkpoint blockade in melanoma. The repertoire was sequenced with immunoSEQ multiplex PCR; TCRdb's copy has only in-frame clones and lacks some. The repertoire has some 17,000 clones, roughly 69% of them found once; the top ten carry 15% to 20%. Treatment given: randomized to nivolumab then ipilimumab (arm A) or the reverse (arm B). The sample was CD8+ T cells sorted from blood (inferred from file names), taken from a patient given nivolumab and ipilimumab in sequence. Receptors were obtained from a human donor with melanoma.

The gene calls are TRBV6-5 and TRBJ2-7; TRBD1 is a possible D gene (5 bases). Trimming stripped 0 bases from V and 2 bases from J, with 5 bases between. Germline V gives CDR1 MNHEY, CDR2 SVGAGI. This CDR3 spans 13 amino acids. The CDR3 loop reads CASSYSDTYEQYF. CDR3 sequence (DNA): TGTGCCAGCAGTTACTCGGACACCTACGAGCAGTACTTC.

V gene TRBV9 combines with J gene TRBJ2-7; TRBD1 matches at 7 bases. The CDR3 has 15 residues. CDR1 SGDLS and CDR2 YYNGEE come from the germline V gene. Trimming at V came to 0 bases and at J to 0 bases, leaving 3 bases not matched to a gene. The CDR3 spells CASSVADRVSYEQYF. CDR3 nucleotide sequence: TGTGCCAGCAGCGTAGCTGACAGGGTCTCCTACGAGCAGTACTTC. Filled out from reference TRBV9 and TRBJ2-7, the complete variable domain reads DSGVTQTPKHLITATGQRVTLRCSPRSGDLSVYWYQQSLDQGLQFLIQYYNGEERAKGNILERFSAQQFPDLHSELNLSSLELGDSALYFCASSVADRVSYEQYFGPGTRLTVT.

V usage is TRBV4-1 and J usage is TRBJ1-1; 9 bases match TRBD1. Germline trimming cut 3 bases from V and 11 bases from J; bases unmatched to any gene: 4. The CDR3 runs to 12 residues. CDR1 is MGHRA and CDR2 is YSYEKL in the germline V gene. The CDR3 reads CASSHGTGSAFF. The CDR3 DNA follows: TGCGCCAGCAGCCACGGGACAGGGAGCGCTTTCTTT.

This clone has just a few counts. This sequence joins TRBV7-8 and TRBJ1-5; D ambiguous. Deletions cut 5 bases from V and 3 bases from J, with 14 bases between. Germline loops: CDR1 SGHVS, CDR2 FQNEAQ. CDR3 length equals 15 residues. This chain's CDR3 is CASSPLGGVNQPQHF. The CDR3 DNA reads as TGTGCCAGCAGCCCCCTCGGCGGGGTCAATCAGCCCCAGCATTTT.

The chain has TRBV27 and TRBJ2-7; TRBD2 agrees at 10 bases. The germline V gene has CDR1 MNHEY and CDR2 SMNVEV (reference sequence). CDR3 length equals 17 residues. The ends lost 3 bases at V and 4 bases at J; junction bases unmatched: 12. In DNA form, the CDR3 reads TGTGCCAGCAGTTTGTCTAGCGGGAGTCCTCTCGGATACGAGCAGTACTTC. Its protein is CASSLSSGSPLGYEQYF.

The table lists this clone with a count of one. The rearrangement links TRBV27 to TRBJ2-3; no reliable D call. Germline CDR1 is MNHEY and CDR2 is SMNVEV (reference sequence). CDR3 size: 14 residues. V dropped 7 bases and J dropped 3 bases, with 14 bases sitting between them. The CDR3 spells CASTNLRETDTQYF. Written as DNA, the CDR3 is TGTGCCAGCACTAACTTACGCGAGACAGATACGCAGTATTTT.

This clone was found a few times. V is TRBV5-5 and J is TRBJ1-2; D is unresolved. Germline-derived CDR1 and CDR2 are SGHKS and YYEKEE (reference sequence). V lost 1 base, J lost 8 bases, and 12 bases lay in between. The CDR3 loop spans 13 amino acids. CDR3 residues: CASSLNRMEGYTF. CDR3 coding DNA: TGTGCCAGCAGCTTGAATAGAATGGAGGGCTACACCTTC. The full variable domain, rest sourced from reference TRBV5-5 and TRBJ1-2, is DAGVTQSPTHLIKTRGQQVTLRCSPISGHKSVSWYQQVLGQGPQFIFQYYEKEERGRGNFPDRFSARQFPNYSSELNVNALLLGDSALYLCASSLNRMEGYTFGSGTRLTVV.

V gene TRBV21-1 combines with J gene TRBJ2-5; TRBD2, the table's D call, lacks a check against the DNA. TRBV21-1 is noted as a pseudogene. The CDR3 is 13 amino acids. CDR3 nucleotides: TGTGCCAGCAGGGTTTCTAGAAAAGAGACCCAGTACTTC. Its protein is CASRVSRKETQYF.

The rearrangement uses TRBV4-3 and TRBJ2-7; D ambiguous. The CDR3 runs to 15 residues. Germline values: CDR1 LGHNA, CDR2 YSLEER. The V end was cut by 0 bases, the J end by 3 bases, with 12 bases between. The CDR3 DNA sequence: TGCGCCAGCAGCCAAGATCGAGGCCTACTCTACGAGCAGTACTTC. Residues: CASSQDRGLLYEQYF.

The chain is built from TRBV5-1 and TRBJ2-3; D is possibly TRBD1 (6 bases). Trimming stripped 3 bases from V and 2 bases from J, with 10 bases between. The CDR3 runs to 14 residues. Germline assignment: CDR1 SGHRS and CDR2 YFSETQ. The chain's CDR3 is CASSSQGFTDTQYF. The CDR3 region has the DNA TGCGCCAGCAGCTCACAGGGATTCACAGATACGCAGTATTTT.

DNA of the CDR3: TGTGCCAGCAGCTTCGGGACAGGGCTAACCTACGAGCAGTACTTC. As protein: CASSFGTGLTYEQYF. The chain has TRBV4-2 and TRBJ2-7, with TRBD1 identical over 9 bases. Losses at the gene ends were 5 bases for V and 2 bases for J; bases not matched to a gene: 7. CDR1 is LGHNA, CDR2 YNFKEQ, per germline. The CDR3 is 15 amino acids.

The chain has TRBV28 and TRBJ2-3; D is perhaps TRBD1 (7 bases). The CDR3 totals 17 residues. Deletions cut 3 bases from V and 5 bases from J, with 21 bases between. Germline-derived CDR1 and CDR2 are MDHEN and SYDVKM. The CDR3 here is CASSFRQGGLLGDTQYF. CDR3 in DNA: TGTGCCAGCAGTTTTCGTCAGGGGGGCCTTCTGGGAGATACGCAGTATTTT.

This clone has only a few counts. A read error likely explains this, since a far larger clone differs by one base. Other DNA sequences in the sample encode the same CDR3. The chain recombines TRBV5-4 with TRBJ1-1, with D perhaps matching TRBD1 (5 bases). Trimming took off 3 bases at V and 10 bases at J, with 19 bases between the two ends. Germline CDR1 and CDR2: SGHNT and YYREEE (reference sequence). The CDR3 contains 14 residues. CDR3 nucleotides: TGTGCCAGCAGCTCTTATCCCGACCCCGGGGGAGCTTTCTTT. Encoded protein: CASSSYPDPGGAFF.

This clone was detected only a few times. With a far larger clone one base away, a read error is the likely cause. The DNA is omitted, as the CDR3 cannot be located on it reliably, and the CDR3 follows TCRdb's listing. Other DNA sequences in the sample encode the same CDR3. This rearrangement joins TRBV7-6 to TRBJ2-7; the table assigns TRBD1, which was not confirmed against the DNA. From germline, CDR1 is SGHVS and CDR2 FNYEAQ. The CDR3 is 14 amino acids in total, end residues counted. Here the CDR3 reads CASSFGTGTYEQYF.

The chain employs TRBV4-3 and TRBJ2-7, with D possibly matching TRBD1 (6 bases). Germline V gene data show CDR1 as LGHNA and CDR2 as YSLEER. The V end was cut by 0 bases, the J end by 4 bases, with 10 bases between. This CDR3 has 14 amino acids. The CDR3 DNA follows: TGCGCCAGCAGCCAAGATTGGCAGGGGTACGAGCAGTACTTC. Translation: CASSQDWQGYEQYF.

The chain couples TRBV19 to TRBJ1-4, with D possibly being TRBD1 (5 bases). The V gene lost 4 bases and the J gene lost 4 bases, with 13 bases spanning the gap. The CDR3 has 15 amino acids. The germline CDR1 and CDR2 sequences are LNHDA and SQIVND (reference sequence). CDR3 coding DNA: TGTGCCAGTAGTACGGGACTGGCCGGTAATGAAAAACTGTTTTTT. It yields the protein CASSTGLAGNEKLFF.

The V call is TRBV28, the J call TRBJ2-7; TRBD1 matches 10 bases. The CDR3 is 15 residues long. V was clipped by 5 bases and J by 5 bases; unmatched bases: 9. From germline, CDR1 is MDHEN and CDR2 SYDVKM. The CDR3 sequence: CASSVPGQGSHEQYF. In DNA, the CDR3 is TGTGCCAGCAGTGTACCGGGACAGGGGTCCCACGAGCAGTACTTC. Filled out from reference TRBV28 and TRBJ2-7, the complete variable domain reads DVKVTQSSRYLVKRTGEKVFLECVQDMDHENMFWYRQDPGLGLRLIYFSYDVKMKEKGDIPEGYSVSREKKERFSLILESASTNQTSMYLCASSVPGQGSHEQYFGPGTRLTVT.

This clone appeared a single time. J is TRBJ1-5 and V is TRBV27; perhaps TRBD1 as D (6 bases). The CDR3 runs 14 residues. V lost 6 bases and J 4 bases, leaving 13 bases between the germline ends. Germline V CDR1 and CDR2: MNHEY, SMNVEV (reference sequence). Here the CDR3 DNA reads TGTGCCAGCAGCACCTGGGGGCAAAATCAGCCCCAGCATTTT. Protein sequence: CASSTWGQNQPQHF.

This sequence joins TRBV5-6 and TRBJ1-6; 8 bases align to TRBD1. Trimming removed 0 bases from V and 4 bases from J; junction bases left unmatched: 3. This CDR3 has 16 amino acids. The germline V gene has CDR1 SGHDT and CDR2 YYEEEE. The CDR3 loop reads CASSLGGQVYNSPLHF. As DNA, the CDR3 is TGTGCCAGCAGCTTGGGGGGACAGGTTTATAATTCACCCCTCCACTTT.

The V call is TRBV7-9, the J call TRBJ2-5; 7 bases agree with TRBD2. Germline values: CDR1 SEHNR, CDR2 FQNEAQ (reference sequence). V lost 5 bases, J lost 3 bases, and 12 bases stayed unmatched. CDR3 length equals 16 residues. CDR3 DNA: TGTGCCAGCAGCACCCGTTTGGGGGGGAGGGAAGAGACCCAGTACTTC. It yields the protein CASSTRLGGREETQYF.

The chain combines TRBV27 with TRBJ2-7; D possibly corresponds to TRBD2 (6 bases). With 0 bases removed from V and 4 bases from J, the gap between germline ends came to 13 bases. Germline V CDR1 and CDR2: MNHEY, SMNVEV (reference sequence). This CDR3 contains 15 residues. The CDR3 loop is CASSLSTGVPYEQYF. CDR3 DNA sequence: TGTGCCAGCAGTTTATCGACGGGGGTTCCGTACGAGCAGTACTTC.

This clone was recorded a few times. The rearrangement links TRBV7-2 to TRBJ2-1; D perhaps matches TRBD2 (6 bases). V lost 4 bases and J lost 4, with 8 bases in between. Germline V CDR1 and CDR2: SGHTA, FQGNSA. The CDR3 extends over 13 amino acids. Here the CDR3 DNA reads TGTGCCAGCAGCTGGGACTTGTACAATGAGCAGTTCTTC. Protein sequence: CASSWDLYNEQFF.

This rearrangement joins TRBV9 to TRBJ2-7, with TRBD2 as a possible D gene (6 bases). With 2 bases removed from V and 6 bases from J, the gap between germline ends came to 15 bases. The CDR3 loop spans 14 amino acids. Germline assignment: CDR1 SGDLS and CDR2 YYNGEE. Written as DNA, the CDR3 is TGTGCCAGCAGCGTGGGGGGTGGGGTTATCGAGCAGTACTTC. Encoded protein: CASSVGGGVIEQYF.

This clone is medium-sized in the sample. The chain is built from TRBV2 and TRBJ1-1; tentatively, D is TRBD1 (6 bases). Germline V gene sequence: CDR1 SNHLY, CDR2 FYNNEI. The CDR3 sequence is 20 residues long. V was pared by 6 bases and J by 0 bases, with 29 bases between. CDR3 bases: TGTGCCAGCAGCCACCCTCTGTTAAAGGACAGTATGGTGATGAACACTGAAGCTTTCTTT. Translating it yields CASSHPLLKDSMVMNTEAFF. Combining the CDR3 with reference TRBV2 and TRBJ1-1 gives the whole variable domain EPEVTQTPSHQVTQMGQEVILRCVPISNHLYFYWYRQILGQKVEFLVSFYNNEISEKSEIFDDQFSVERPDGSNFTLKIRSTKLEDSAMYFCASSHPLLKDSMVMNTEAFFGQGTRLTVV.

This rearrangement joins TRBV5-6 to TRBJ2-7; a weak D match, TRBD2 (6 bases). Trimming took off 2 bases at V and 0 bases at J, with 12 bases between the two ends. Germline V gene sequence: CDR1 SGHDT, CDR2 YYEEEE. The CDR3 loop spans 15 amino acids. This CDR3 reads CASSFRDWSSYEQYF. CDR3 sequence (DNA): TGTGCCAGCAGCTTCCGGGACTGGAGCTCCTACGAGCAGTACTTC.